This record covers a single T cell receptor beta chain. Its antigen is unknown. Trimming stripped 2 bases from V and 4 bases from J, with 15 bases between. The germline V gene encodes CDR1 SGHVS and CDR2 FQNEAQ. CDR3 length equals 16 residues. With the Oncomine TCR Beta short-read assay, DNA from cultured CD4+ T cells was sequenced. TCRdb re-derived calls from the PCR reads in MiXCR, one entry per CDR3 protein. The table has tens of thousands of distinct CDR3 sequences, 70% seen once. The data originate from a study of vaccination and CD4 T cells after COVID-19. Noted treatment: approximately 9-day PBMC culture with coronavirus spike peptide pools or control peptides (ViraFEST assay).

The receptor was isolated from a human donor who had recovered from COVID-19. The rearrangement joins TRBV7-8 to TRBJ1-5; the D gene is possibly TRBD1 (6 bases). Sequenced: CD4+ T cells from blood, cultured in vitro. CDR3 loop: CASSLTGSGANQPQHF. The CDR3 DNA follows: TGTGCCAGCAGCTTAACGGGCTCGGGGGCGAATCAGCCCCAGCATTTT. Full variable domain (outside the CDR3, taken from reference TRBV7-8 and TRBJ1-5): GAGVSQSPRYKVAKRGQDVALRCDPISGHVSLFWYQQALGQGPEFLTYFQNEAQLDKSGLPSDRFFAERPEGSVSTLKIQRTQQEDSAVYLCASSLTGSGANQPQHFGDGTRLSIL.